This is a list of T cell receptor beta chains from one sample in a study of Ad26.COV2.S vaccination and SARS-CoV-2 variants. Libraries were prepared by immunoSEQ multiplex PCR; TCRdb keeps only in-frame clonotypes and omits some of them. The data hold approximately 410,000 clones, with 88% observed a single time. Sample: peripheral blood, taken in a trial of Ad26.COV2.S vaccine versus placebo. The receptors stem from a person between 18 and 65 years old who received the Ad26.COV2.S COVID-19 vaccine or a placebo. Each CDR3 is given without its conserved first and last residue. The order of the fields is CDR3 length, V gene, CDR3 protein.

>12|TRBV6-2/TRBV6-3
ASSDRGGADTQY
>11|TRBV19
AISPDSGNTIY
>13|TRBV5-4
ASSLAGQGPYEQY
>13|TRBV4-3
ASSQDGGQGAEAF
>12|TRBV9
ASSVTGRAYEQY
>14|TRBV7-9
ASSARQGIAHNEQF
>13|TRBV2
ASSVNRPEVHEQF
>14|TRBV5-1
ASSLEGLAGVDTQY
>12|TRBV25-1
ASSVAGFQETQY
>15|TRBV4-3
ASSQVGGGRNTGELF
>12|TRBV5-4
ASSTPRTEGEQY
>11|TRBV18
ASSRGLEETQY
>14|TRBV9
ASSVGLAGDTDTQY
>13|TRBV5-1
ASRSWASYNSPLH
>9|TRBV14
ASSQVNEQF
>10|TRBV12-3/TRBV12-4
ASSLMSEKLF
>13|TRBV7-6
ASSLGQGAGNTIY
>10|TRBV30
AWKGLDQPQH
>13|TRBV7-9
ASSDNRGSPYEQY
>13|TRBV6-1
ASSGAAATNEKLF
>11|TRBV6-2/TRBV6-3
ASSYGREETQY
>10|TRBV24-1
ATSGRPGTQY
>13|TRBV5-8
ASSPRDSGTDTQY
>12|TRBV4-3
ASSHGQGLETQY
>13|TRBV7-6
ASSLADGGAFEQF
>13|TRBV4-3
ASSQDHKGVRSYT
>14|TRBV4-1
ASSQGLGRDNSPLH
>14|TRBV6-2/TRBV6-3
ASSYSSKGANYGYT
>12|TRBV11-2
ASSFGQSNSPLH
>13|TRBV19
ASSNRGYSTDTQY
>13|TRBV15
ATSRAPNGNTEAF
>11|TRBV30
AWRITGNGGYT
>13|TRBV5-1
ASSPRGRGFNGYT
>14|TRBV7-6
ASSFFSGASGNTIY
>12|TRBV10-3
AMRSVASTDTQY
>12|TRBV19
ASGRQGGSYEQY
>12|TRBV6-5
ASSYGGSYNEQF
>12|TRBV10-3
AIKMDSSGNTIY
>12|TRBV5-6
ASSLVGLAEKLF
>13|TRBV10-2
ASDQPGQGYNEQF
>12|TRBV6-2/TRBV6-3
ASSYGAFLSEAF
>12|TRBV29-1
SVIGQGARHEQY
>13|TRBV5-5
ASSFGAEQGLKAF
>12|TRBV24-1
ATSGQGRNYGYT
>12|TRBV6-2/TRBV6-3
ASSSWQGAQEQY
>13|TRBV18
ASSPYLAGGDEQF
>12|TRBV5-1
ASRLLGENTEAF
>11|TRBV7-2
ASSLDGRGGYT
>11|TRBV6-1
ASSESAVKRLF
>13|TRBV2
ASRLTGLQNTEAF
>12|TRBV6-6
ASRPGQNPDTQY
>10|TRBV7-9
ASSLTDDEQF
>18|TRBV5-4
ASSLVKGSGAGSYNSPLH
>18|TRBV21-1
ASSNSPPARAWVAKNIQY
>14|TRBV2
ASRPPAGQVAYEQY
>12|TRBV4-3
ASSQTGTSYEQY
>9|TRBV5-3
ARLKADTQY